This T cell receptor beta chain was captured by sequencing in a study of cytomegalovirus exposure and HLA in healthy donors. The CDR3 totals 14 residues. J lost 8 bases, V lost 5 bases, and 8 bases had no gene match. Per germline, CDR1 SGHTA and CDR2 FQGTGA. With 60 Vbeta and 13 Jbeta primers, the PCR was carried out. The method was immunoSEQ multiplex PCR; TCRdb's version includes in-frame clones alone and lacks a portion of them. The data hold 100,000 to 150,000 clones, with 79% observed a single time. The V gene is TRBV7-3, the J gene TRBJ1-2; TRBD1 aligns across 10 bases. Input material: PBMCs. This TCR derives from a man younger than 35 in good health and CMV-seronegative. CDR3 bases: TGTGCCAGCAGCCCCGGGACAGGGGACTTGGGCTACACCTTC. Its translation: CASSPGTGDLGYTF. The variable domain in full, with the rest retrieved from reference TRBV7-3 and TRBJ1-2, is GAGVSQTPSNKVTEKGKYVELRCDPISGHTALYWYRQSLGQGPEFLIYFQGTGAADDSGLPNDRFFAVRPEGSVSTLKIQRTERGDSAVYLCASSPGTGDLGYTFGSGTRLTVV.